The present entry profiles one T cell receptor beta chain with its context. Its antigen specificity is not known. The junction departs from germline at one end; a sequencing error may be responsible. The entry originates in a study of regulatory T cells in long-lasting Graves disease (TCRdb year 2021). As for the study more broadly: Newly diagnosed Graves' disease patients had taken antithyroid drugs for less than 3 months. This study used TCR sequencing and RNA sequencing of peripheral blood to compare persistent Graves' disease patients against newly diagnosed Graves' disease patients. The study was conducted in China and was registered as a clinical trial. A total of some 35 samples underwent TCR sequencing: about 13 from persistent and about 20 from newly diagnosed Graves' disease patients. The investigation overall reported the following: The authors acknowledged the small sample size as a limitation that may reduce accuracy. Only peripheral blood was studied, because thyroid tissue, the primary lesion, was inaccessible. Preferential use of TRBV28, TRBJ1-2 and TRBJ2-5 was observed in persistent disease, whereas TRBV20-1 and TRBJ2-1 were favored in newly diagnosed disease. Persistent Graves' disease patients showed lower TCR Shannon entropy and fewer highly expanded clones than newly diagnosed patients, suggesting clonal expansion. Sequencing and analysis were restricted to the TCR beta chain. A larger number of public clonotypes was shared among persistent patients (around 3,000) than among newly diagnosed patients (around 880).

Libraries were prepared through multiplex PCR. Sequencing relied on an Illumina HiSeq 4000. CDR3 regions were amplified by Arm-PCR with iRepertoire HTBI primers to construct TCR beta libraries. PCR products were gel purified before sequencing. On the authors' methods: Across samples, 60 to 70 TRBV and roughly 15 TRBJ segments were identified and used for gene usage analysis of CDR3 amino acid clonotypes. Filtered high-quality paired reads were merged into contigs using COPE and FqMerger. BLAST was used to align contigs to IMGT TRBV, TRBD and TRBJ reference genes, and CDR3 was defined according to IMGT. Any clonotype with a frequency above 0.1% was counted as a highly expanded clone. Shannon entropy served as the measure of repertoire diversity, while the Gini coefficient captured V-J evenness. Clonotypes shared by more than one individual were considered public. TCRdb's own reprocessing of the public reads used fastp at Q25 and MiXCR and kept productive beta chains. Under each unique CDR3 protein, matching rows form one entry showing the most common genes and DNA. The V and J calls were not made by the authors but by TCRdb's processing. Present in this sample are 350,000 to 450,000 distinct CDR3 sequences, approximately 12% of which were seen just once. The top ten clones comprise approximately 19% of the sample.

CDR1 SEHNR and CDR2 FQNEAQ were looked up in the germline V gene (reference sequence). The CDR3, from cysteine to phenylalanine, totals 17 residues. This entry keeps only the CDR3 DNA: 51 bases, framed from base 1. In light of the paper, this sample's time point label describes: newly diagnosed GD, antithyroid drugs for less than 3 months. For both TCR sequencing and RNA sequencing, RNA was extracted from PBMCs using TRIzol. Graves' disease was diagnosed according to American Thyroid Association guidelines. The patients came from an endocrinology department in Xi'an, China. From each patient, roughly 9 milliliters of peripheral blood was collected into an EDTA anticoagulant tube. Ficoll Paque Plus density gradient separation was used to isolate PBMCs, and no additional T cell sorting was done. An Agilent 2100 Bioanalyzer and agarose gel were used to check RNA quality, while a NanoDrop 2000 measured RNA concentration.

The same sample was also studied in work on T cells in Graves' hyperthyroidism and ophthalmopathy. Looking at the second paper: Graves' hyperthyroidism was defined as stable when no progression to ophthalmopathy occurred over 18 months of follow-up. Hyperthyroidism patients were newly diagnosed, with disease duration under 2 months, and aged 18 to 65 years. The study excluded patients with uncontrolled infections, other autoimmune diseases, pregnancy or lactation. Diagnoses relied on clinical symptoms, serum thyroxine and TRAb, thyroid ultrasound and orbital computed tomography. The TCR CDR3 was subjected to a first round of RT-PCR using the HTBI primer set and the Qiagen OneStep RT-PCR kit. Most expanded thyroid clonotypes (frequency above 0.001) were also detected in blood, suggesting blood repertoires may reflect thyroid immune responses. A 13 V-J signature model separated ophthalmopathy from stable hyperthyroidism, with around 91% sensitivity and 81% to 83% specificity in cross-validation and 80%/75% in testing. In validation, the model predicted progression to ophthalmopathy with approximately 71% sensitivity and less than 75% specificity, a median of roughly seven months before onset. A discovery cohort of roughly 100 patients, 43 with Graves' ophthalmopathy and approximately 60 with stable Graves' hyperthyroidism, was used to find distinguishing TCR V-J signatures. Whether ophthalmopathy could be predicted prospectively was tested in an independent validation cohort made up of 18 hyperthyroidism patients plus 17 patients who later progressed to ophthalmopathy. The approximately 97 discovery patients were randomly divided into training and test sets at a 7:3 ratio. In about 6 Graves' hyperthyroidism patients, the study also compared T-cell repertoires from thyroid tissue with T-cell repertoires from blood. After blood sampling, hyperthyroidism patients were treated with methimazole at a starting dose of 30 mg daily, and ophthalmopathy patients were treated with high-dose intravenous methylprednisolone. Libraries were constructed in a second round of multiplex PCR, after which size selection and purification were performed. Sequencing of the libraries was done on an Illumina HiSeq2000 using paired-end 100 bp reads. SOAPnuke was used to process the raw data, throwing out any read that contained adapters or uncalled bases, had a mean Phred below 15, or lacked an exact constant-primer or identifier match. COPE v1.2.5 was used to merge the high-quality paired reads, and each unique nucleotide sequence was defined as a clonotype. MiTCR v1.1 was used to align the clonotypes against IMGT TRBV, TRBD and TRBJ reference segments. Analysis was restricted to V-J combinations with a frequency above 0.0001, which covered roughly 99% of repertoires. The TCS score was defined as the ratio of F50 (clonal expansion) to E x V (chaos), calculated using BLOSUM62-based TCRdist between CDR3 peptides within each V-J. Welch's t-statistics and random forest reduced 514 V-J features to about 12, which were used in a naive Bayes classifier (R e1071). Sample size was not statistically predetermined, and investigators were not blinded to group allocation. According to the paper, TCR Vbeta CDR3 sequencing was carried out on roughly 130 peripheral blood samples, which came from approximately 41 ophthalmopathy, approximately 78 hyperthyroidism and approximately 17 progressor patients.

The sequences come from peripheral blood mononuclear cells (PBMCs), collected at new diagnosis, from a patient treated with antithyroid drugs. The chain couples TRBV7-9 to TRBJ2-6, with 9 central nucleotides matching TRBD1. The origin of this receptor is a woman aged 18-29 years with Graves disease. Donor details come from another sample of the same person, matched by shared clones. The DNA sequence reads TGTGCCAGAGGAGGCGGGACAGGGATTCCTGGGGCCAACGCCCTGACTTTC. It codes for CARGGGTGIPGANALTF.